This T cell receptor beta chain emerged from a study of CXCR3-negative and CXCR3-positive naive CD8 T cells. Background on the study: With about 1.5 +/- 0.3 million reads per library, the TRB reads numbered some 130 million in total.

Germline lookup yields CDR1 LNHDA and CDR2 SQIVND (reference sequence). The CDR3 loop spans 14 amino acids. Whole-study results and caveats: Naive subsets were similarly diverse, while memory CD8+ repertoires were much less diverse. Naive CXCR3-positive cells had TRB CDR3s more hydrophobic than those of CXCR3-negative naive cells.

Carrying UMI labels, the TRB cDNA libraries were prepared through 5' RACE. From its re-call of the 5' RACE reads, TCRdb lists each CDR3 protein once, without DNA. In all, the sample yields around 63,000 distinct CDR3 sequences. The study sorted every CD8+ T cell subset in triplicate at 270,000 or so cells each. Naivety in CD8+ T cells corresponded to a CD45RO-CCR7+CD27+CD95- phenotype. As concerns this clonotype: Its antigen is not known.

The chain couples TRBV19 to TRBJ2-1; with no DNA, the TCRdb D assignment of TRBD1 cannot be verified. This TCR came from a human donor in good health. Some clones in this sample may be carry-over from other donors' samples. The sequencing sample was made of naive CXCR3+ CD8+ T cells from blood. Described subset: CD45RO-CCR7+CD27+CD95- naive CD8+ T cells expressing CXCR3 (TNR3+). The CDR3 here is CASSIGGTNNEQFF. The variable domain in full, completed from reference TRBV19 and TRBJ2-1, reads DGGITQSPKYLFRKEGQNVTLSCEQNLNHDAMYWYRQDPGQGLRLIYYSQIVNDFQKGDIAEGYSVSREKKESFPLTVTSAQKNPTAFYLCASSIGGTNNEQFFGPGTRLTVL.